This TCR beta chain was observed in a study of identical twins. Overall study results and limits: Insertions were reduced in abundant cord blood beta clonotypes but not in memory repertoires.

V lost 2 bases to trimming and J lost 4 bases, with 11 bases between them. Germline CDR1 LGHDT, CDR2 YNNKEL (reference sequence). The CDR3 length is 14 residues. About this clonotype: Its antigen is as yet unknown.

Using its own MiXCR run on the 5' RACE reads, TCRdb lists one record per CDR3 protein. The data hold some 570,000 distinct CDR3 sequences, with 20% to 25% observed a single time. These same data were also listed under a study on yellow fever vaccine responses in identical twins.

The sequence was collected from a woman aged 18 to 35 in good health. Sequencing input: CD4+ T cells sorted from blood. The V and J genes are TRBV3-1 and TRBJ1-2; no clear D. Here the CDR3 reads CASSQKDGRYGYTF. The CDR3 nucleotides are TGTGCCAGCAGCCAAAAGGACGGCCGCTATGGCTACACCTTC.